This TCR beta chain was observed in a study of control samples from healthy donors and cancer patients. The protocol was immunoSEQ multiplex PCR, while the TCRdb copy is restricted to in-frame clones and leaves out a portion. This table holds about 82,000 clones, 94% found once. Trimming cost V 5 bases and J 6 bases; bases outside gene matches: 3. The CDR3 sequence is 13 residues long. Germline CDR1 SGHTA, CDR2 FQGTGA. The sequence was obtained from a woman younger than 30 in good health. The sequencing sample was made of blood. The chain combines TRBV7-3 with TRBJ2-3; 9 bases agree with TRBD1. The DNA for the CDR3 is TGTGCCAGCAGCCACGACAGGGGGGATACGCAGTATTTT. Translated, it gives CASSHDRGDTQYF.